The 12 T cell receptor beta chains given below trace back to one sample, sequenced in a study of cytomegalovirus exposure and HLA in healthy donors. Researchers ran the PCR with 60 Vbeta and 13 Jbeta primers. TCRdb's copy holds only in-frame clones and misses some; the assay was immunoSEQ multiplex PCR. The sample holds about 160,000 clones. What was sequenced was PBMCs. These receptors all come from a woman aged 55-70 years in good health and CMV-seronegative.

This sequence joins TRBV7-3 and TRBJ1-1; 7 bases line up with TRBD1. Looked up from germline, CDR1 is SGHTA and CDR2 is FQGTGA. V lost 4 bases and J lost 5; bases outside the gene matches: 4. The CDR3 has 13 residues. CDR3 amino acids: CASSSQGRTEAFF. The CDR3 DNA is TGTGCCAGCAGCTCACAGGGGAGGACTGAAGCTTTCTTT.

This chain connects TRBV27 to TRBJ2-3, with TRBD1 matching 9 bases. In germline, CDR1 is MNHEY, CDR2 SMNVEV (reference sequence). J lost 5 bases, V lost 3 bases, and 3 bases had no gene match. CDR3 length equals 14 residues. The CDR3 protein is CASSFGQGRDTQYF. The CDR3 DNA sequence: TGTGCCAGCAGTTTCGGACAGGGGAGAGATACGCAGTATTTT.

The chain couples TRBV11-3 to TRBJ2-2, with a possible D match to TRBD1 (6 bases). This CDR3 is 13 amino acids long. CDR1 and CDR2 from the germline V gene are SGHNT and YENEEA. V was shortened by 4 bases and J by 6 bases, with 9 bases between the two germline ends. The CDR3 bases are TGTGCCAGCAGCTCAGGGACACCCGGGGAGCTGTTTTTT. It translates to CASSSGTPGELFF.

This chain joins TRBV6-5 and TRBJ2-1; D might be TRBD1 (5 bases). Between the trimmed V and J ends, which lost 7 bases and 3 bases, there was a span of 16 bases. The CDR3 totals 15 residues. The germline V gene has CDR1 MNHEY and CDR2 SVGAGI. CDR3 amino acids: CASTLSGQLYNEQFF. CDR3 nucleotide sequence: TGTGCCAGCACCCTGTCCGGACAACTCTACAATGAGCAGTTCTTC.

The chain carries TRBV11-2 and TRBJ1-1; 9 bases match TRBD1. Per germline, CDR1 SGHAT and CDR2 FQNNGV. This CDR3 region has 16 residues. The junction had 8 bases not matched to a gene; V was cut back by 1 base and J by 5 bases. This CDR3 reads CASSLVLQGAWTEAFF. The CDR3 DNA reads as TGTGCCAGCAGCTTAGTTCTACAGGGGGCATGGACTGAAGCTTTCTTT.

The CDR3 is CASNPTGGTTEAFF. Here the CDR3 DNA reads TGTGCCAGCAACCCGACAGGGGGAACGACTGAAGCTTTCTTT. The chain employs TRBV11-1 and TRBJ1-1, with 9 bases matching TRBD1. With 7 bases clipped from V and 5 bases from J, the junction kept 8 bases outside the gene matches. CDR3 length: 14 residues. Germline CDR1 and CDR2: SGHAT and FQDESV (reference sequence).

The chain uses TRBV27 and TRBJ2-1; 7 nucleotides agree with TRBD1. The CDR3 extends over 17 amino acids. Germline CDR1 is MNHEY and CDR2 is SMNVEV (reference sequence). With 2 bases clipped from V and 4 bases from J, the junction kept 11 bases outside the gene matches. The DNA for the CDR3 is TGTGCCAGCAGTTTAAAAAGCGGACAGGTATTGTACAATGAGCAGTTCTTC. As protein: CASSLKSGQVLYNEQFF.

The chain has TRBV27 and TRBJ2-3; 9 bases align to TRBD2. The V gene's germline CDR1 is MNHEY and CDR2 SMNVEV (reference sequence). CDR3 size: 15 residues. V trimming: 11 bases; J trimming: 2 bases; junction bases outside the gene matches: 11. CDR3: CAGGGGRRLTDTQYF. In DNA, the CDR3 is TGTGCCGGCGGGGGGGGACGGAGGCTCACAGATACGCAGTATTTT.

The chain carries TRBV10-3 and TRBJ1-2; TRBD1 matches 7 bases. The ends lost 6 bases at V and 1 base at J; junction bases unmatched: 2. Germline-derived CDR1 and CDR2 are ENHRY and SYGVKD. The CDR3 extends over 13 amino acids. The chain's CDR3 is CAIRTGVNYGYTF. CDR3 nucleotide sequence: TGTGCCATCAGAACAGGGGTTAACTATGGCTACACCTTC.

V is TRBV7-3 and J is TRBJ2-1; TRBD1 agrees at 8 bases. The junction had 6 bases not matched to a gene; V was cut back by 6 bases and J by 5 bases. There are 14 residues in the CDR3. From germline, CDR1 is SGHTA and CDR2 FQGTGA. CDR3 amino acids: CASSPQGVHNEQFF. In DNA, the CDR3 is TGTGCCAGCAGTCCACAGGGGGTCCACAATGAGCAGTTCTTC.

CDR3 region: CASSDALLNEKLFF. The CDR3 DNA sequence: TGTGCCAGCAGTGACGCGCTCCTTAATGAAAAACTGTTTTTT. The chain employs TRBV2 and TRBJ1-4; D gene ambiguous. Trimming stripped 3 bases from V and 4 bases from J, with 9 bases between. CDR1 SNHLY and CDR2 FYNNEI come from the germline V gene. The CDR3 extends over 14 amino acids.

The chain recombines TRBV11-2 with TRBJ2-5, with 11 bases fitting TRBD2. The CDR3 totals 15 residues. The V segment lost 3 bases and the J segment 5 bases; nucleotides outside the gene matches: 5. Germline V lookup: CDR1 SGHAT, CDR2 FQNNGV. CDR3 coding DNA: TGTGCCAGCAGCTTCGGACTAGCGGGCGGTGAGACCCAGTACTTC. It translates to CASSFGLAGGETQYF.